This T cell receptor (beta chain) originates from a study of vaccination effects on CD4 cells after COVID-19. Looking at the study overall: Participants got two doses of BNT162b2 or mRNA-1273 vaccine. Regarding the study as a whole: Substantial clonal contraction characterized both infection- and vaccine-induced clones late after vaccination.

The CDR3 has 13 residues. The J segment lost 3 bases and the V segment lost 5 bases, leaving 3 bases of the junction unmatched. Sequencing followed a ViraFEST assay step that expanded antigen-specific CD4+ T cells with viral peptide pools. The culture ran for roughly 10 days before CD4+ T cells were isolated. Documented for the person is a PCR-confirmed SARS-CoV-2 infection occurring between March and December 2020. A half-volume exchange with IL-2 medium occurred on days 3 and 7. As regards this clone: What it recognizes is unknown.

Assay used: immunoSEQ multiplex PCR; TCRdb lists only in-frame clones, some missing. This table has under 25,000 clones, around 76% appearing once. The TCR originated in a human donor who had a prior SARS-CoV-2 infection. J is TRBJ1-1 and V is TRBV12-3 or TRBV12-4; 7 nucleotides agree with TRBD1. Sequenced material: CD4+ T cells from PBMCs cultured with SARS-CoV-2 spike peptides, taken before COVID-19 vaccination. Written as DNA, the CDR3 is TGTGCCAGCAGTCCCGGGACAGACACTGAAGCTTTCTTT. The encoded protein is CASSPGTDTEAFF.